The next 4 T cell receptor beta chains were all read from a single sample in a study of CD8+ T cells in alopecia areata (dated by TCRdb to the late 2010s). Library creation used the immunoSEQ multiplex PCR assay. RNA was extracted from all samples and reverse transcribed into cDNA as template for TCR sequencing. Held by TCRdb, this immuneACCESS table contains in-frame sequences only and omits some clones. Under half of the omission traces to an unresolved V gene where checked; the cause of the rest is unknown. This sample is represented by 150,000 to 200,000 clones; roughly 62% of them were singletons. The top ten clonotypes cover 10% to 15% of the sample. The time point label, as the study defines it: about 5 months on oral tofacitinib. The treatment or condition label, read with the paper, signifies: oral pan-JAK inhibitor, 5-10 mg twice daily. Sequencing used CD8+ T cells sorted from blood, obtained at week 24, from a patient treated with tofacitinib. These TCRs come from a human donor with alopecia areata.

CDR3 amino acids: CASSLSSRLAVPTDTQYF. CDR3 nucleotides: TGTGCCAGCAGCTTATCTTCGAGATTAGCGGTACCCACAGATACGCAGTATTTT. V is TRBV7-9 and J is TRBJ2-3, with D possibly being TRBD2 (6 bases). Germline lookup yields CDR1 SEHNR and CDR2 FQNEAQ (reference sequence). Trimming left V 2 bases short and J 2 bases short, with 20 bases between. The CDR3 loop spans 18 amino acids.

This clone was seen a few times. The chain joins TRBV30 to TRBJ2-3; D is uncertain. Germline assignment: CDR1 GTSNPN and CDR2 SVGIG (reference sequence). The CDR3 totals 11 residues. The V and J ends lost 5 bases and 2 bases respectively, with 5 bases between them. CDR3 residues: CAWGFTDTQYF. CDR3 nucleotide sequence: TGTGCCTGGGGTTTCACAGATACGCAGTATTTT.

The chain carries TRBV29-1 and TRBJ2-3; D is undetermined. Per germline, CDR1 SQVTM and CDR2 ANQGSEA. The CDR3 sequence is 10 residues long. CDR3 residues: CSTELDTQYF. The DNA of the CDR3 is TGCAGTACCGAACTAGATACGCAGTATTTT.

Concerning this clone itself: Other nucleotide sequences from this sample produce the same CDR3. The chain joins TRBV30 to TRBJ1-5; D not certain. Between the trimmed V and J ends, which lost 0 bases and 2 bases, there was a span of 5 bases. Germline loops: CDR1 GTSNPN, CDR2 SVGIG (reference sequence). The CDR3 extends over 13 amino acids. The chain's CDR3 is CAWSVSGNQPQHF. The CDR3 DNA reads TGTGCCTGGAGTGTAAGTGGCAATCAGCCCCAGCATTTT.